The present TCR beta chain was sequenced within a study of blood T cell repertoires in COVID-19. Clones were read by immunoSEQ multiplex PCR, and TCRdb kept only the in-frame ones, dropping some. The sample records about 320,000 clones, around nine tenths being singletons. The J segment lost 1 base and the V segment lost 3 bases, leaving 9 bases of the junction unmatched. CDR3 length: 19 amino acids. CDR1 and CDR2 (germline): LGHDT, YNNKEL (reference sequence). The TCR was taken from a woman aged 30 to 39 who had been exposed to COVID-19. Sequencing was done on a sample of PBMCs or T cells enriched from blood (not recorded which). This sequence joins TRBV3-1 (or the pseudogene TRBV3-2) and TRBJ2-1; 13 bases agree with TRBD2. The CDR3, as DNA: TGTGCCAGCAGCCACAGACTAGCGGGGGGAGCGTCGTCCTACAATGAGCAGTTCTTC. Its translation is CASSHRLAGGASSYNEQFF.